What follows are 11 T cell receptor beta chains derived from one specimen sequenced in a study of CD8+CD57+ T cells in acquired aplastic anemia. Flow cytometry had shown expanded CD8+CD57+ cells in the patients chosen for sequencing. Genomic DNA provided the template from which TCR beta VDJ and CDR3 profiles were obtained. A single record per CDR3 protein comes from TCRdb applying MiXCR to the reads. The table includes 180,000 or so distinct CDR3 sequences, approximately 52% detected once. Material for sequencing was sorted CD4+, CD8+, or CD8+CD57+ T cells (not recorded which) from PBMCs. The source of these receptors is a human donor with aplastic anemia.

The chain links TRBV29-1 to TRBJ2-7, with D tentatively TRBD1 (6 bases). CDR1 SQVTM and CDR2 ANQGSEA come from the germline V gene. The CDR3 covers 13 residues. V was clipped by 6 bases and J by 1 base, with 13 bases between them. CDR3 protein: CSVRGTVSYEQYF. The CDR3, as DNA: TGCAGCGTGAGGGGGACGGTTTCCTACGAGCAGTACTTC.

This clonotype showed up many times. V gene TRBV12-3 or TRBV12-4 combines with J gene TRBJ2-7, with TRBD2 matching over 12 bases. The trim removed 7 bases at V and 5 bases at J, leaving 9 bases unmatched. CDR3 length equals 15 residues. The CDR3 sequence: CASTQTSGRTHEQYF. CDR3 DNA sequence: TGTGCCAGCACCCAGACTAGCGGGAGAACCCACGAGCAGTACTTC.

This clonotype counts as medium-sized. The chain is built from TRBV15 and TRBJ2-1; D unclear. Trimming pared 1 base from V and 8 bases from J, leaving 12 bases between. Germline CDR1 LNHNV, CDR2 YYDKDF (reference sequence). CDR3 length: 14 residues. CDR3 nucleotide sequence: TGTGCCACCAGCAGAGCCCAAGTTGGGGATGAGCAGTTCTTC. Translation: CATSRAQVGDEQFF.

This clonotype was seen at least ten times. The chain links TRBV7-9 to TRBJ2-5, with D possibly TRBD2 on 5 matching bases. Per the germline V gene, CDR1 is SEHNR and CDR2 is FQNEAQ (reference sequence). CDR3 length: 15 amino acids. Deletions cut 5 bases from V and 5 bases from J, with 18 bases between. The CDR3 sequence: CASSPWELFGETQYF. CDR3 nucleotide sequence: TGTGCCAGCAGCCCCTGGGAGCTGTTCGGGGAGACCCAGTACTTC.

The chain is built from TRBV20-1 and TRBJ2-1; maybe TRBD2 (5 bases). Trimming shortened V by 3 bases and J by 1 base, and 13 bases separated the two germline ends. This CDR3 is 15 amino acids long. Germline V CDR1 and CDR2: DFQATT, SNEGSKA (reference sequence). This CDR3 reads CSASRGGQSYNEQFF. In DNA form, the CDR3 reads TGCAGTGCTAGTCGGGGTGGTCAGTCCTACAATGAGCAGTTCTTC.

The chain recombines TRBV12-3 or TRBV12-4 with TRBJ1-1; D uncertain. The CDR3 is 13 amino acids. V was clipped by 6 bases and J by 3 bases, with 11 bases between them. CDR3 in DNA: TGTGCCAGCAGCAATGGACGGTACACTGAAGCTTTCTTT. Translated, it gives CASSNGRYTEAFF.

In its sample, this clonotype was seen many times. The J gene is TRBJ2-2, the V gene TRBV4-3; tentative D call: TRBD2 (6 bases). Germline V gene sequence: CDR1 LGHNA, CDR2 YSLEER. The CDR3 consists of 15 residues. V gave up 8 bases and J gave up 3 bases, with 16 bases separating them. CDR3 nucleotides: TGCGCCAGCGCAAGCGGAGGGTCGGACACCGGGGAGCTGTTTTTT. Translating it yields CASASGGSDTGELFF.

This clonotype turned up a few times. The CDR3 spells CSARDGPDSSYEQYF. The CDR3 DNA is TGCAGTGCTAGAGATGGGCCTGATAGCTCCTACGAGCAGTACTTC. The chain uses TRBV20-1 and TRBJ2-7; D is undetermined. This CDR3 has 15 residues. V was clipped by 0 bases and J by 0 bases, with 12 bases between them. Germline V lookup: CDR1 DFQATT, CDR2 SNEGSKA (reference sequence).

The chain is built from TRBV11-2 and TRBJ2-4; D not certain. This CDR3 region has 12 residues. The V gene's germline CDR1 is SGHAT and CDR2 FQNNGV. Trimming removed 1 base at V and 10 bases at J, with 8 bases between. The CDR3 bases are TGTGCCAGCAGCTTAGGACTTTCGATTCAGTACTTC. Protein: CASSLGLSIQYF.

The CDR3 loop reads CASSPNRVGQETQYF. DNA for the CDR3: TGTGCCAGCAGCCCAAACAGGGTAGGACAAGAGACCCAGTACTTC. The V and J genes are TRBV7-9 and TRBJ2-5, with D perhaps TRBD1 (6 bases). The CDR3 runs 15 residues. Between the trimmed V and J ends, which lost 5 bases and 2 bases, there was a span of 15 bases. From germline, CDR1 is SEHNR and CDR2 FQNEAQ (reference sequence).

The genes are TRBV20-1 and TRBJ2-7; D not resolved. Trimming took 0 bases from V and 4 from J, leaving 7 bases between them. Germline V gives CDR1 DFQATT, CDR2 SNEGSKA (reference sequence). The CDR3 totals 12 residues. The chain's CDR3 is CSAREDGYEQYF. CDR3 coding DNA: TGCAGTGCTAGAGAAGACGGATACGAGCAGTACTTC.